The 26 T cell receptor beta chains below all came from one sample that was sequenced in a study of blood T cell dynamics during melanoma immunotherapy. The time point denotes: pre-treatment baseline. Sequencing used immunoSEQ multiplex PCR; TCRdb keeps in-frame clones, though not all of them. The sample lists around 26,000 clones; 87% were seen once. This sample comprised blood, obtained from a patient treated with checkpoint blockade. The source of these receptors is a human donor with melanoma.

The J gene is TRBJ2-4, the V gene TRBV2; D may correspond to TRBD1 or TRBD2 (5 bases each). Germline V gene lookup returns CDR1 SNHLY and CDR2 FYNNEI. The germline V and J ends were trimmed by 11 bases and 3 bases, with 20 bases remaining between them. This CDR3 comprises 15 residues. DNA for the CDR3: TGTGCCGTTGAAGAGACAGTGGCGGGCAAAAACATTCAGTACTTC. Its translation: CAVEETVAGKNIQYF.

The chain couples TRBV5-4 to TRBJ1-3, with D uncertain. The CDR3 extends over 15 amino acids. CDR1 is SGHNT and CDR2 is YYREEE in the germline V gene (reference sequence). V was cut by 0 bases and J by 0 bases, with 7 bases left in between. DNA of the CDR3: TGTGCCAGCAGCTTGGGAGGGAGCTCTGGAAACACCATATATTTT. Its translation is CASSLGGSSGNTIYF.

V is TRBV23-1 and J is TRBJ1-1; D is unresolved. TRBV23-1 is an ORF for which the function is uncertain. The length of the CDR3 is 9 residues. CDR3 DNA: TGCCCCCCGAGGACTGAAGCTTTCTTT. Its translation: CPPRTEAFF.

The gene calls are TRBV19 and TRBJ2-5, with 7 bases that match TRBD1. Germline V gene lookup returns CDR1 LNHDA and CDR2 SQIVND (reference sequence). CDR3 length equals 14 residues. After removal of 6 bases from V and 1 base from J, the junction contained 5 bases not matched to a gene. CDR3 nucleotides: TGTGCCAGTAGGCAGACAGGGATCCAAGAGACCCAGTACTTC. As protein: CASRQTGIQETQYF.

The V gene is TRBV7-3, the J gene TRBJ1-2; 11 bases agree with TRBD1. Germline trimming cut 0 bases from V and 6 bases from J; bases unmatched to any gene: 3. There are 15 residues in the CDR3. Germline CDR1 SGHTA, CDR2 FQGTGA. CDR3 amino acids: CASSLTPGQGDGYTF. The CDR3, as DNA: TGTGCCAGCAGCTTAACACCGGGACAGGGGGATGGCTACACCTTC.

The chain joins TRBV5-4 to TRBJ2-1; TRBD2 aligns across 8 bases. Germline assignment: CDR1 SGHNT and CDR2 YYREEE (reference sequence). J was trimmed by 3 bases and V by 4 bases; bases with no gene match: 6. The CDR3 is made up of 15 amino acids. The CDR3 reads CASSLKRERYNEQFF. For the CDR3, the DNA is TGTGCCAGCAGCCTGAAGCGGGAGCGCTACAATGAGCAGTTCTTC.

This clone has only one observation. The chain links TRBV19 to TRBJ2-5, with D perhaps TRBD1 (6 bases). V was cut by 5 bases and J by 4 bases, with 14 bases left in between. Germline assignment: CDR1 LNHDA and CDR2 SQIVND (reference sequence). This CDR3 has 14 amino acids. The CDR3 loop is CASSLLRQAETQYF. CDR3 bases: TGTGCCAGTAGTCTCCTCCGACAGGCAGAGACCCAGTACTTC.

The J gene is TRBJ1-1, the V gene TRBV18, with no clear D. CDR3 size: 13 residues. The germline V gene has CDR1 KGHSH and CDR2 LQKENI. The ends were cut back, 5 bases at V and 3 bases at J, with 10 bases in the middle. CDR3: CASSRSRDTEAFF. The DNA for the CDR3 is TGTGCCAGCTCAAGGAGCAGAGACACTGAAGCTTTCTTT.

The V and J genes are TRBV7-8 and TRBJ2-4; 7 bases match TRBD1. Germline trimming cut 1 base from V and 7 bases from J; bases unmatched to any gene: 7. Germline CDR1 SGHVS, CDR2 FQNEAQ. This CDR3 contains 15 residues. For the CDR3, the DNA is TGTGCCAGCAGCTTAGAAGGGGGCTTAAGGAACATTCAGTACTTC. Its protein is CASSLEGGLRNIQYF.

The chain couples TRBV28 to TRBJ2-2, with D uncertain. V lost 7 bases and J lost 4, with 10 bases in between. CDR1 and CDR2 from the germline V gene are MDHEN and SYDVKM. The CDR3 is made up of 13 amino acids. CDR3 nucleotide sequence: TGTGCCAGCAAGGTTCTGGGCACCGGGGAGCTGTTTTTT. It is translated as CASKVLGTGELFF.

The chain is built from TRBV7-3 and TRBJ2-3, with unresolved D. The CDR3 consists of 12 residues. Germline V gene sequence: CDR1 SGHTA, CDR2 FQGTGA. Trimming stripped 5 bases from V and 5 bases from J, with 8 bases between. CDR3: CASSRGGDTQYF. The CDR3 DNA reads TGTGCCAGCAGCCGAGGTGGAGATACGCAGTATTTT.

The rearrangement uses TRBV5-8 and TRBJ2-5, with D perhaps TRBD1 or TRBD2 (5 bases each). This CDR3 comprises 16 residues. Germline values: CDR1 SGHTS, CDR2 YDEGEE. Trimming took off 6 bases at V and 2 bases at J, with 20 bases between the two ends. The CDR3 reads CASNKNTGPYQETQYF. The DNA for the CDR3 is TGTGCCAGCAACAAAAACACGGGACCCTATCAAGAGACCCAGTACTTC.

The V gene is TRBV28, the J gene TRBJ2-6, with 9 bases identical to TRBD2. In germline, CDR1 is MDHEN, CDR2 SYDVKM. The CDR3 length is 16 residues. The trim removed 5 bases at V and 0 bases at J, leaving 2 bases unmatched. The CDR3, as DNA: TGTGCCAGCAGTCTTAGCGGGAGCTCTGGGGCCAACGTCCTGACTTTC. Amino acids: CASSLSGSSGANVLTF.

V gene TRBV6-5 combines with J gene TRBJ1-2; the D is unclear. The CDR3 has 13 residues. Trimming shortened V by 7 bases and J by 2 bases, and 11 bases separated the two germline ends. Germline V CDR1 and CDR2: MNHEY, SVGAGI. The DNA of the CDR3 is TGTGCCAGCACCGAGAGGGAGAACTATGGCTACACCTTC. Translation gives CASTERENYGYTF.

This clone occurred a few times. The rearrangement links TRBV4-1 to TRBJ2-7, with 7 bases lining up with TRBD2. The CDR3 is 15 amino acids. Germline CDR1 and CDR2: MGHRA and YSYEKL. V shed 4 bases and J 5 bases; nucleotides not matched to a gene: 11. CDR3 loop: CASSPRGGRIDEQYF. The DNA for the CDR3 is TGCGCCAGCAGCCCCCGGGGAGGGAGGATTGACGAGCAGTACTTC.

CDR3 nucleotide sequence: TGTGCCAGTGGGGTGTGGGGCGGCAATCAGCCCCAGCATTTT. It encodes CASGVWGGNQPQHF. This rearrangement joins TRBV19 to TRBJ1-5, with D perhaps matching TRBD1 (5 bases). The CDR3 contains 14 residues. The germline V gene has CDR1 LNHDA and CDR2 SQIVND (reference sequence). V shed 8 bases and J shed 2 bases, with 13 bases lying between them.

In this sample, this clone turned up once. The CDR3 DNA is TGTGCCAGCAGACATTCCGTAAACGCAGATACGCAGTATTTT. Its translation is CASRHSVNADTQYF. The gene calls are TRBV13 and TRBJ2-3; no reliable D call. Germline CDR1 and CDR2: PRHDT and FYEKMQ (reference sequence). V lost 6 bases and J lost 4, with 14 bases in between. CDR3 length equals 14 residues.

CDR3 nucleotides: TGTGCCAGCACCGAAGCGGGACCCAAGCACTCACCCCTCCACTTT. Its translation: CASTEAGPKHSPLHF. The chain recombines TRBV28 with TRBJ1-6, with D perhaps matching TRBD1 (5 bases). Trimming pared 7 bases from V and 10 bases from J, leaving 20 bases between. From germline, CDR1 is MDHEN and CDR2 SYDVKM. This CDR3 spans 15 amino acids.

V usage is TRBV28 and J usage is TRBJ1-2; no reliable D call. The CDR3 sequence is 13 residues long. Looked up from germline, CDR1 is MDHEN and CDR2 is SYDVKM. V was clipped by 3 bases and J by 5 bases, with 10 bases between them. Written as DNA, the CDR3 is TGTGCCAGCAGTTTCGGTCAGGCGTATGGCTACACCTTC. It specifies CASSFGQAYGYTF.

This clone was detected once. This chain uses TRBV18 with TRBJ1-1; 7 nucleotides align to TRBD1. CDR3 length: 14 amino acids. With V trimmed by 2 bases and J by 6 bases, 6 bases remained unmatched. Germline CDR1 KGHSH, CDR2 LQKENI. The CDR3 loop is CASSPVNRGAEAFF. CDR3 bases: TGTGCCAGCTCACCAGTAAACAGGGGCGCTGAAGCTTTCTTT.

This chain connects TRBV5-1 to TRBJ1-4, with 9 bases fitting TRBD1. The CDR3 contains 14 residues. From germline, CDR1 is SGHRS and CDR2 YFSETQ. The V segment lost 5 bases and the J segment 7 bases; nucleotides outside the gene matches: 6. CDR3 amino acids: CASSPTGGIEKLFF. CDR3 bases: TGCGCCAGCAGTCCTACAGGGGGCATTGAAAAACTGTTTTTT.

This chain connects TRBV27 to TRBJ1-5, with 10 bases fitting TRBD1. From germline, CDR1 is MNHEY and CDR2 SMNVEV (reference sequence). Losses at the gene ends were 5 bases for V and 3 bases for J; bases not matched to a gene: 4. The CDR3 is made up of 15 amino acids. The CDR3 DNA reads TGTGCCAGCAGTGACAGGGGGCGCCTCAATCAGCCCCAGCATTTT. It translates to CASSDRGRLNQPQHF.

The chain couples TRBV29-1 to TRBJ2-6; tentatively, D is TRBD2 (5 bases). The CDR3 loop spans 15 amino acids. Per the germline V gene, CDR1 is SQVTM and CDR2 is ANQGSEA. V lost 4 bases and J 1 base, leaving 11 bases between the germline ends. The CDR3 region has the DNA TGCAGCGTTGGGGTTACGGGGTCTGGGGCCAACGTCCTGACTTTC. As protein: CSVGVTGSGANVLTF.

The V gene is TRBV11-2, the J gene TRBJ2-1, with 8 bases identical to TRBD1. CDR3 length: 14 residues. V gave up 1 base and J gave up 7 bases; unmatched junction bases: 3. The germline V gene encodes CDR1 SGHAT and CDR2 FQNNGV. CDR3 loop: CASSLGQGANEQFF. The CDR3 bases are TGTGCCAGCAGCTTAGGGCAGGGGGCGAATGAGCAGTTCTTC.

The chain employs TRBV28 and TRBJ2-3; D not resolved. Trimming shortened V by 7 bases and J by 8 bases, and 16 bases separated the two germline ends. This CDR3 comprises 13 residues. CDR1 MDHEN and CDR2 SYDVKM come from the germline V gene. The CDR3 is CASTSPPRATQYF. CDR3 coding DNA: TGTGCCAGCACCTCCCCCCCCCGGGCTACGCAGTATTTT.

The chain couples TRBV7-9 to TRBJ2-7, with 9 bases fitting TRBD2. V lost 5 bases, J lost 7 bases, and 12 bases stayed unmatched. This CDR3 region has 15 residues. Per germline, CDR1 SEHNR and CDR2 FQNEAQ (reference sequence). The chain's CDR3 is CASSLLAGGPLEQYF. The DNA for the CDR3 is TGTGCCAGCAGCCTACTAGCGGGCGGACCCTTGGAGCAGTACTTC.